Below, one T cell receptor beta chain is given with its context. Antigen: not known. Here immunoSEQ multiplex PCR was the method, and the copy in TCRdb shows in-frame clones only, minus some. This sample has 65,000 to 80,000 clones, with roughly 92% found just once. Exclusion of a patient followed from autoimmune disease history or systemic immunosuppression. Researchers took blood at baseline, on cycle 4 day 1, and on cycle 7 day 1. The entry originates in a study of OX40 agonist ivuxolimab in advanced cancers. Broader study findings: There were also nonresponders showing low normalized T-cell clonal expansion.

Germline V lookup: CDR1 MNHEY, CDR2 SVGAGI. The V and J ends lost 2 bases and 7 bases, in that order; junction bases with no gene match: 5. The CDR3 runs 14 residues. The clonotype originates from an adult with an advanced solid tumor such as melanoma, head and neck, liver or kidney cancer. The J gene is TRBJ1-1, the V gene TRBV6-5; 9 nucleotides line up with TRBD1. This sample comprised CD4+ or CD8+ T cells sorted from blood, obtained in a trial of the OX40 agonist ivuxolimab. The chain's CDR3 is CASSYTRTGVEAFF. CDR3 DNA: TGTGCCAGCAGTTACACACGGACAGGGGTTGAAGCTTTCTTT.